Listed below are T cell receptor beta chains from one sample, sequenced in a study of T cells in Graves' hyperthyroidism and ophthalmopathy. TCRdb redid the calling of the multiplex PCR reads with MiXCR, one entry per CDR3 protein. This table has about 360,000 distinct CDR3 sequences, about 12% appearing once. The sample comprised blood. The source of these receptors is a woman between 18 and 30 years old with Graves' hyperthyroidism. Both conserved end residues are part of each CDR3. The order of the fields is CDR3 protein, CDR3 DNA, V gene, clone size, J gene, D gene. D genes are given only for firm matches. Clone size is stated in some rows and not others, as once, few, many or a class when expanded.

CDR3aa: CASSVEAGAGGYEQYF; CDR3nt: TGTGCCAGCAGCGTAGAAGCTGGGGCCGGTGGGTACGAGCAGTACTTC; v_gene: TRBV9; abundance: .; j_gene: TRBJ2-7; d_gene: .
CDR3aa: CASSQPGGSSYNEQFF; CDR3nt: TGCGCCAGCAGCCAACCCGGGGGGAGCTCCTACAATGAGCAGTTCTTC; v_gene: TRBV4-1; abundance: few; j_gene: TRBJ2-1; d_gene: TRBD2
CDR3aa: CASRGGLGSSDGYTF; CDR3nt: TGTGCCAGCAGGGGGGGGCTCGGGAGCTCTGATGGCTACACCTTC; v_gene: TRBV9; abundance: .; j_gene: TRBJ1-2; d_gene: .
CDR3aa: CASSAQESYGYTF; CDR3nt: TGCGCCAGCAGTGCCCAGGAGAGCTATGGCTACACCTTC; v_gene: TRBV5-1; abundance: many; j_gene: TRBJ1-2; d_gene: .
CDR3aa: CASSPITGDTEAFF; CDR3nt: TGTGCCAGCAGCCCGATTACAGGGGACACTGAAGCTTTCTTT; v_gene: TRBV9; abundance: many; j_gene: TRBJ1-1; d_gene: TRBD1
CDR3aa: CASSDLREYGYTF; CDR3nt: TGTGCCAGCAGTGACTTAAGGGAGTATGGCTACACCTTC; v_gene: TRBV6-1; abundance: many; j_gene: TRBJ1-2; d_gene: .
CDR3aa: CASSSPDGGLWEQYF; CDR3nt: TGTGCCAGCAGCTCCCCGGACGGGGGCTTATGGGAGCAGTACTTC; v_gene: TRBV5-5; abundance: few; j_gene: TRBJ2-7; d_gene: .
CDR3aa: CASRPAMGGTDNEKLFF; CDR3nt: TGTGCCAGCAGACCAGCGATGGGCGGGACGGATAATGAAAAACTGTTTTTT; v_gene: TRBV28; abundance: .; j_gene: TRBJ1-4; d_gene: .
CDR3aa: CASSLLPGQGTDTQYF; CDR3nt: TGTGCCAGCAGTTTACTGCCGGGACAGGGAACAGATACGCAGTATTTT; v_gene: TRBV27; abundance: few; j_gene: TRBJ2-3; d_gene: TRBD1
CDR3aa: CASSRQSGTEAFF; CDR3nt: TGTGCCAGCAGCAGACAGTCGGGGACTGAAGCTTTCTTT; v_gene: TRBV6-2/TRBV6-3; abundance: many; j_gene: TRBJ1-1; d_gene: .
CDR3aa: CASSSIAGGPRNEQFF; CDR3nt: TGTGCCAGCAGTTCTATAGCGGGAGGGCCAAGAAATGAGCAGTTCTTC; v_gene: TRBV27; abundance: .; j_gene: TRBJ2-1; d_gene: TRBD2
CDR3aa: CASSSNGRFEAFF; CDR3nt: TGTGCCAGCAGTTCGAACGGACGGTTTGAAGCTTTCTTT; v_gene: TRBV12-3/TRBV12-4; abundance: many; j_gene: TRBJ1-1; d_gene: .
CDR3aa: CASSYGEQYF; CDR3nt: TGTGCCAGCAGTTACGGCGAGCAGTACTTC; v_gene: TRBV6-6; abundance: .; j_gene: TRBJ2-7; d_gene: .
CDR3aa: CASSPGLFGNTIYF; CDR3nt: TGTGCCAGCAGTCCTGGACTCTTCGGAAACACCATATATTTT; v_gene: TRBV28; abundance: few; j_gene: TRBJ1-3; d_gene: .
CDR3aa: CASSPKWVGKTEFYEQYF; CDR3nt: TGTGCCAGCAGCCCAAAGTGGGTAGGGAAAACAGAATTTTACGAGCAGTACTTC; v_gene: TRBV7-9; abundance: many; j_gene: TRBJ2-7; d_gene: .
CDR3aa: CASSPSTGTTSYEQYF; CDR3nt: TGTGCCAGCAGCCCGTCGACAGGGACCACCTCCTACGAGCAGTACTTC; v_gene: TRBV7-2; abundance: many; j_gene: TRBJ2-7; d_gene: TRBD1
CDR3aa: CASSIESAGVYNEQFF; CDR3nt: TGTGCCAGTAGTATAGAATCAGCGGGGGTCTACAATGAGCAGTTCTTC; v_gene: TRBV19; abundance: many; j_gene: TRBJ2-1; d_gene: TRBD2
CDR3aa: CASSFAQGGTEAFF; CDR3nt: TGCGCCAGCAGCTTTGCGCAGGGGGGCACTGAAGCTTTCTTT; v_gene: TRBV5-1; abundance: .; j_gene: TRBJ1-1; d_gene: TRBD1
CDR3aa: CASSLSTGHPGNTIYF; CDR3nt: TGTGCCAGCAGTTTATCGACAGGTCATCCGGGAAACACCATATATTTT; v_gene: TRBV28; abundance: many; j_gene: TRBJ1-3; d_gene: .
CDR3aa: CASRDGQGIVQETQYF; CDR3nt: TGTGCCAGCAGGGACGGACAGGGGATTGTCCAAGAGACCCAGTACTTC; v_gene: TRBV6-2/TRBV6-3; abundance: many; j_gene: TRBJ2-5; d_gene: TRBD1
CDR3aa: CASRPGLALYEQYF; CDR3nt: TGTGCCAGCAGACCGGGACTAGCTCTGTACGAGCAGTACTTC; v_gene: TRBV12-3/TRBV12-4; abundance: many; j_gene: TRBJ2-7; d_gene: TRBD2
CDR3aa: CASSFLAGGLGEQFF; CDR3nt: TGCGCCAGCAGCTTTTTAGCGGGAGGTTTGGGTGAGCAGTTCTTC; v_gene: TRBV5-1; abundance: .; j_gene: TRBJ2-1; d_gene: TRBD2
CDR3aa: CSAKWTSAYEQYF; CDR3nt: TGCAGTGCCAAGTGGACTAGCGCCTACGAGCAGTACTTC; v_gene: TRBV20-1; abundance: many; j_gene: TRBJ2-7; d_gene: TRBD2
CDR3aa: CASSLVGQGVGNTEAFF; CDR3nt: TGTGCCAGCAGCTTAGTAGGACAGGGGGTGGGGAACACTGAAGCTTTCTTT; v_gene: TRBV11-2; abundance: many; j_gene: TRBJ1-1; d_gene: TRBD1
CDR3aa: CASTLSPATNEKLFF; CDR3nt: TGCGCCAGCACCCTCTCACCAGCAACTAATGAAAAACTGTTTTTT; v_gene: TRBV5-1; abundance: many; j_gene: TRBJ1-4; d_gene: .
CDR3aa: CSVQDSSTEAFF; CDR3nt: TGCAGCGTCCAGGACAGTTCCACTGAAGCTTTCTTT; v_gene: TRBV29-1; abundance: many; j_gene: TRBJ1-1; d_gene: .
CDR3aa: CASSPIQGANSPLHF; CDR3nt: TGTGCCAGCAGCCCAATACAGGGGGCGAATTCACCCCTCCACTTT; v_gene: TRBV3-1; abundance: many; j_gene: TRBJ1-6; d_gene: TRBD1
CDR3aa: CAIRTGGSSGEQYF; CDR3nt: TGTGCCATCAGGACAGGGGGTTCCTCTGGCGAGCAGTACTTC; v_gene: TRBV10-3; abundance: few; j_gene: TRBJ2-7; d_gene: TRBD1
CDR3aa: CASSLTRHTGELFF; CDR3nt: TGTGCCAGCAGTCTCACTAGGCACACCGGGGAGCTGTTTTTT; v_gene: TRBV12-3/TRBV12-4; abundance: many; j_gene: TRBJ2-2; d_gene: .
CDR3aa: CASSLGMSYGYTF; CDR3nt: TGTGCCAGCAGCTTAGGGATGTCATATGGCTACACCTTC; v_gene: TRBV7-2; abundance: many; j_gene: TRBJ1-2; d_gene: .
CDR3aa: CASSLDEEAEAFF; CDR3nt: TGTGCCAGCAGCTTAGATGAAGAGGCGGAAGCTTTCTTT; v_gene: TRBV7-9; abundance: many; j_gene: TRBJ1-1; d_gene: .
CDR3aa: CTSSRGSGSTDTQYF; CDR3nt: TGTACCAGCAGCCGAGGTAGCGGAAGCACAGATACGCAGTATTTT; v_gene: TRBV9; abundance: .; j_gene: TRBJ2-3; d_gene: .
CDR3aa: CASSALAGHPSYEQYF; CDR3nt: TGTGCCAGCAGCGCGCTAGCGGGGCATCCCTCCTACGAGCAGTACTTC; v_gene: TRBV5-6; abundance: many; j_gene: TRBJ2-7; d_gene: TRBD2
CDR3aa: CASSGQGGGYGYTF; CDR3nt: TGTGCCTCCTCGGGGCAGGGGGGAGGCTATGGCTACACCTTC; v_gene: TRBV12-3/TRBV12-4; abundance: many; j_gene: TRBJ1-2; d_gene: TRBD1
CDR3aa: CASRNPGTALYGYTF; CDR3nt: TGTGCCAGCAGAAACCCCGGGACGGCACTTTATGGCTACACCTTC; v_gene: TRBV6-2/TRBV6-3; abundance: few; j_gene: TRBJ1-2; d_gene: .
CDR3aa: CASSQVSNTEAFF; CDR3nt: TGTGCCAGCAGCCAAGTATCAAACACTGAAGCTTTCTTT; v_gene: TRBV4-2; abundance: many; j_gene: TRBJ1-1; d_gene: .
CDR3aa: CASSFRLAASTGELFF; CDR3nt: TGTGCCAGCAGCTTCAGGCTAGCAGCGAGCACCGGGGAGCTGTTTTTT; v_gene: TRBV7-2; abundance: few; j_gene: TRBJ2-2; d_gene: .
CDR3aa: CASSLEGNYGYTF; CDR3nt: TGTGCCAGCAGTTTAGAGGGAAACTATGGCTACACCTTC; v_gene: TRBV12-3/TRBV12-4; abundance: many; j_gene: TRBJ1-2; d_gene: .
CDR3aa: CASSEYRTGSPLHF; CDR3nt: TGTGCCAGCAGTGAATACCGGACAGGTTCACCCCTCCACTTT; v_gene: TRBV2; abundance: many; j_gene: TRBJ1-6; d_gene: TRBD1
CDR3aa: CASSYGPPLHF; CDR3nt: TGTGCCAGCAGTTATGGACCACCCCTCCACTTT; v_gene: TRBV2; abundance: many; j_gene: TRBJ1-6; d_gene: .
CDR3aa: CASSTLAYGYEQYF; CDR3nt: TGTGCCAGCAGCACACTAGCGTACGGTTACGAGCAGTACTTC; v_gene: TRBV7-2; abundance: many; j_gene: TRBJ2-7; d_gene: TRBD2
CDR3aa: CSVVQHEQYF; CDR3nt: TGCAGCGTTGTGCAGCACGAGCAGTACTTC; v_gene: TRBV29-1; abundance: many; j_gene: TRBJ2-7; d_gene: .
CDR3aa: CASSLAAGGNSYNEQFF; CDR3nt: TGTGCCAGCAGCTTAGCGGCGGGGGGTAACTCCTACAATGAGCAGTTCTTC; v_gene: TRBV7-9; abundance: many; j_gene: TRBJ2-1; d_gene: TRBD2
CDR3aa: CASSVTGTLLSYEQYF; CDR3nt: TGTGCCAGCAGCGTGACCGGGACACTTCTTTCCTACGAGCAGTACTTC; v_gene: TRBV2; abundance: many; j_gene: TRBJ2-7; d_gene: .
CDR3aa: CASSLRQPPETQYF; CDR3nt: TGTGCCAGCAGCTTAAGACAGCCCCCAGAGACCCAGTACTTC; v_gene: TRBV7-2; abundance: many; j_gene: TRBJ2-5; d_gene: .
CDR3aa: CASSLESNNYGYTF; CDR3nt: TGTGCCAGCAGCTTAGAGTCTAACAACTATGGCTACACCTTC; v_gene: TRBV7-8; abundance: many; j_gene: TRBJ1-2; d_gene: .
CDR3aa: CASSPGNQRGTDTQYF; CDR3nt: TGTGCCAGCAGCCCGGGGAACCAGCGGGGCACAGATACGCAGTATTTT; v_gene: TRBV28; abundance: many; j_gene: TRBJ2-3; d_gene: .
CDR3aa: CATTQRQSDTEAFF; CDR3nt: TGTGCCACCACCCAGAGACAATCGGACACTGAAGCTTTCTTT; v_gene: TRBV15; abundance: few; j_gene: TRBJ1-1; d_gene: .
CDR3aa: CASSLGQLAYNEQFF; CDR3nt: TGTGCCAGTAGTTTGGGACAGTTAGCCTACAATGAGCAGTTCTTC; v_gene: TRBV19; abundance: many; j_gene: TRBJ2-1; d_gene: TRBD1
CDR3aa: CASSIEGGGNQPQHF; CDR3nt: TGTGCCAGTAGTATAGAGGGGGGCGGCAATCAGCCCCAGCATTTT; v_gene: TRBV19; abundance: .; j_gene: TRBJ1-5; d_gene: .
CDR3aa: CSERDRDYEQYF; CDR3nt: TGCAGCGAACGGGACAGGGATTACGAGCAGTACTTC; v_gene: TRBV29-1; abundance: few; j_gene: TRBJ2-7; d_gene: TRBD1
CDR3aa: CASSFRPFYNSPLHF; CDR3nt: TGTGCCAGCAGCTTCCGTCCTTTCTATAATTCACCCCTCCACTTT; v_gene: TRBV11-2; abundance: many; j_gene: TRBJ1-6; d_gene: .